Presented here are 4 T cell receptor beta chains from one specimen sequenced in a study of OX40 agonist ivuxolimab in advanced cancers. Assay: immunoSEQ multiplex PCR; the TCRdb copy retains only in-frame clones and omits some. This table has around 97,000 clones, roughly 90% appearing once. Sequences were derived from CD4+ or CD8+ T cells sorted from blood, sampled in a trial of the OX40 agonist ivuxolimab. Receptors were obtained from an adult with an advanced solid tumor such as melanoma, head and neck, liver or kidney cancer.

Here the CDR3 reads CASSKAGGGTDTQYF. The CDR3 DNA follows: TGTGCCAGCAGCAAAGCGGGGGGGGGCACAGATACGCAGTATTTT. This chain links TRBV7-2 with TRBJ2-3; 10 nucleotides line up with TRBD2. The length of the CDR3 is 15 residues. V lost 5 bases and J lost 1; bases outside the gene matches: 3. The germline V gene encodes CDR1 SGHTA and CDR2 FQGNSA.

The chain uses TRBV7-9 and TRBJ1-2; tentatively, D is TRBD1 (5 bases). In germline, CDR1 is SEHNR, CDR2 FQNEAQ (reference sequence). This CDR3 is built from 14 residues. The V end lost 1 base, the J end lost 8 bases, and 14 bases lay between the germline ends. Here the CDR3 DNA reads TGTGCCAGCAGCTTAGATGGACGGGGCGCGGGCTACACCTTC. It is translated as CASSLDGRGAGYTF.

The chain employs TRBV2 and TRBJ1-1; 7 bases are shared with TRBD1. The CDR3 runs 15 residues. Germline loops: CDR1 SNHLY, CDR2 FYNNEI. V gave up 6 bases and J gave up 5 bases; unmatched junction bases: 12. CDR3 DNA: TGTGCCAGCAGGAAGGAGGCAGGGGGGGGTACTGAAGCTTTCTTT. It codes for CASRKEAGGGTEAFF.

The chain uses TRBV6-5 and TRBJ2-7, with TRBD1 as a possible D gene (6 bases). There are 15 residues in the CDR3. Germline CDR1 MNHEY, CDR2 SVGAGI. V lost 0 bases and J 0 bases, leaving 9 bases between the germline ends. This CDR3 is CASSYSQGSSYEQYF. Here the CDR3 DNA reads TGTGCCAGCAGTTACTCGCAGGGGAGCTCCTACGAGCAGTACTTC.